This TCR beta chain was captured by sequencing in a study of cytomegalovirus exposure and HLA in healthy donors. General observations from the study: Common viral pathogens seemed, in a later analysis, to connect with several of the most significant clusters. Three chains linked to CMV were shown in vitro to be specific for CMV antigens.

As for this clone: The antigen remains undetermined.

The CDR3 totals 13 residues. V was trimmed by 5 bases and J by 8 bases, leaving 12 bases between them. Germline V gene lookup returns CDR1 SGHTA and CDR2 FQGTGA. With 60 Vbeta and 13 Jbeta primers, the PCR was carried out. Repertoires were generated with immunoSEQ multiplex PCR, while TCRdb's copy carries only in-frame clones and drops some. The repertoire consists of approximately 56,000 clones, with around three quarters occurring once and the leading ten covering roughly 22%. The source material was PBMCs. The TCR originated in a woman in her forties or fifties in good health and CMV-seropositive. V is TRBV7-3 and J is TRBJ2-2; TRBD1 might be the D (6 bases). CDR3 protein: CASSTPGTGELFF. In DNA form, the CDR3 reads TGTGCCAGCAGCACCCCCGGGACAGGGGAGCTGTTTTTT. Together with reference TRBV7-3 and TRBJ2-2, the CDR3 gives the full variable domain: GAGVSQTPSNKVTEKGKYVELRCDPISGHTALYWYRQSLGQGPEFLIYFQGTGAADDSGLPNDRFFAVRPEGSVSTLKIQRTERGDSAVYLCASSTPGTGELFFGEGSRLTVL.